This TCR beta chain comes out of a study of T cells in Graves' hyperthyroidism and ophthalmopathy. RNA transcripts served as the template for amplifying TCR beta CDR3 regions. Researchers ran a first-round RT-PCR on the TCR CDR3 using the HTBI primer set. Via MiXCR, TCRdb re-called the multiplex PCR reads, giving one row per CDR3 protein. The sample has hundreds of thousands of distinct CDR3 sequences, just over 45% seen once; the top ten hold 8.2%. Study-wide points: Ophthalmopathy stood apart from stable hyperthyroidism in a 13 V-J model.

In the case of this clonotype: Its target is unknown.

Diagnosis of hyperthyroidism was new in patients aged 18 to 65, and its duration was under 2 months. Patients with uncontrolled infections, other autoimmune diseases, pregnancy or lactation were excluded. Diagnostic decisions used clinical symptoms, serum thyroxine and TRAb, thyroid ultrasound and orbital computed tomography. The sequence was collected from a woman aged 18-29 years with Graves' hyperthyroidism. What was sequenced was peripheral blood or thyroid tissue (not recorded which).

CDR3 in amino acids: CATSEGPSNTGANVLTF. The CDR3 DNA sequence: TGTGCCACCAGCGAAGGACCGTCGAACACTGGGGCCAACGTCCTGACTTTC. This chain joins TRBV15 and TRBJ2-6, with D unclear. The CDR3 extends over 17 amino acids. V lost 5 bases and J 2 bases, leaving 16 bases between the germline ends. Germline lookup yields CDR1 LNHNV and CDR2 YYDKDF (reference sequence).